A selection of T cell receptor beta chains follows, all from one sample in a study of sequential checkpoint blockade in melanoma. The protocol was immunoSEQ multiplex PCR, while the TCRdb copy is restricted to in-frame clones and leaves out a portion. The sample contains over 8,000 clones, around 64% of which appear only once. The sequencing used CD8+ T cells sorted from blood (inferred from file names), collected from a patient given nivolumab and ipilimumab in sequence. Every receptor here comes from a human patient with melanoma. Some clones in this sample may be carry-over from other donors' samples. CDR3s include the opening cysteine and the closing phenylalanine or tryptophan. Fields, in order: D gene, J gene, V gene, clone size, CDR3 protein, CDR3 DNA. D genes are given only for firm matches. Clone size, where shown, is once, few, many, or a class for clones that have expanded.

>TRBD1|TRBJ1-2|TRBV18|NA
CASSPTGRNYGYTF
TGTGCCAGCTCACCGACAGGGAGGAACTATGGCTACACCTTC
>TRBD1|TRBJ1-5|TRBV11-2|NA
CASSYSDRAQHF
TGTGCCAGCAGCTATTCCGACAGGGCCCAGCATTTT
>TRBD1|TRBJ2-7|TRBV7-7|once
CASSEGTGEFYEQYF
TGTGCCAGCAGCGAGGGGACAGGGGAGTTTTACGAGCAGTACTTC
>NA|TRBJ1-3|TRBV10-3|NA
CAISESRGSGNTIYF
TGTGCCATCAGTGAGTCGCGGGGAAGTGGAAACACCATATATTTT
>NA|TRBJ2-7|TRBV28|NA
CASSKGISYEQYF
TGTGCCAGCAGTAAGGGGATCTCCTACGAGCAGTACTTC
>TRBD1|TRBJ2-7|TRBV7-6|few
CASSSKQGPYSYEQYF
TGTGCCAGCAGCTCTAAACAGGGGCCCTATTCCTACGAGCAGTACTTC
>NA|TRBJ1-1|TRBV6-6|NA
CASSTTGFRTTEAFF
TGTGCCAGCAGTACCACAGGGTTCCGGACCACTGAAGCTTTCTTT
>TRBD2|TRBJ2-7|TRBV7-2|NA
CASSEVGGGAYEQYF
TGTGCCAGCAGCGAGGTGGGCGGGGGGGCCTACGAGCAGTACTTC
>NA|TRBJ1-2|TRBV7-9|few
CASTLGLGVTGYTF
TGTGCCAGCACCCTAGGGCTCGGGGTTACCGGCTACACCTTC
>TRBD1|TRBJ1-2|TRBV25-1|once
CASSPTGGGYGYTF
TGTGCCAGCAGCCCGACAGGGGGCGGTTATGGCTACACCTTC
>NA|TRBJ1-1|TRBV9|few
CASSVEQGGTEAFF
TGTGCCAGCAGCGTAGAACAGGGTGGAACTGAAGCTTTCTTT
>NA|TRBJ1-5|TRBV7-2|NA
CASSFAGVGQPQHF
TGTGCCAGCAGCTTTGCGGGTGTCGGTCAGCCCCAGCATTTT
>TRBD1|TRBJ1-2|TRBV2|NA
CASRDRGQGNYGYTF
TGTGCCAGCAGGGATCGAGGACAGGGGAACTATGGCTACACCTTC
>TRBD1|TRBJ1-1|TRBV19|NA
CASSARGLTEAFF
TGTGCCAGTAGTGCCAGGGGGCTGACTGAAGCTTTCTTT
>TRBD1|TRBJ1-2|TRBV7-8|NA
CASSVDRGIHYGYTF
TGTGCCAGCAGCGTGGACAGGGGCATCCACTATGGCTACACCTTC
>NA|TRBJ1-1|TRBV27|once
CASRATLNTEAFF
TGTGCCAGCAGGGCCACCCTGAACACTGAAGCTTTCTTT
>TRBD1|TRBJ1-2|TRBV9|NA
CASSAQGAKGYTF
TGTGCCAGCAGCGCCCAGGGGGCGAAAGGCTACACCTTC
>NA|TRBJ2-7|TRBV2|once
CARRGVRARFGYEQYF
TGTGCCAGAAGAGGCGTCAGGGCTCGGTTCGGCTACGAGCAGTACTTC
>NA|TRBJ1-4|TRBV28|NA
CASSFTATNEKLFF
TGTGCCAGCAGTTTTACAGCAACTAATGAAAAACTGTTTTTT
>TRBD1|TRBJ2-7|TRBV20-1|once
CSGGQGYEQYF
TGCAGCGGGGGACAGGGCTACGAGCAGTACTTC
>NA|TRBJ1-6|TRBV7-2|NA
CASSPGVQNSPLHF
TGTGCCAGCAGCCCCGGGGTACAAAATTCACCCCTCCACTTT
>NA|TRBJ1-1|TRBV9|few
CASSVPDKNTEAFF
TGTGCCAGCAGCGTACCGGACAAGAACACTGAAGCTTTCTTT
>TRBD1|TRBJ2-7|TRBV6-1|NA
CASTRGTGAAEQYF
TGTGCCAGCACACGAGGGACAGGGGCGGCCGAGCAGTACTTC
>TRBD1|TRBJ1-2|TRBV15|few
CATSGDRRDRSGYTF
TGTGCCACCAGCGGTGACAGGCGGGACAGATCGGGCTACACCTTC
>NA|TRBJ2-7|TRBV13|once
CASSPTGRGHEQYF
TGTGCCAGCAGCCCCACTGGGCGGGGCCACGAGCAGTACTTC
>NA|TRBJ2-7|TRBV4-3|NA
CASSQEGYGWEQYF
TGCGCCAGCAGCCAAGAAGGTTACGGGTGGGAGCAGTACTTC
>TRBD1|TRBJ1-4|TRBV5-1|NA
CASSQTGGEKLFF
TGCGCCAGCAGCCAGACAGGGGGTGAAAAACTGTTTTTT
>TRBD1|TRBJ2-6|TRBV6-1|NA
CASSEAQDREAGANVLTF
TGTGCCAGCAGTGAAGCGCAGGACAGGGAGGCTGGGGCCAACGTCCTGACTTTC
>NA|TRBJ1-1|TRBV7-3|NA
CASSWDIYDTEAFF
TGTGCCAGCAGCTGGGACATCTATGACACTGAAGCTTTCTTT
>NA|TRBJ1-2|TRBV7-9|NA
CASSLVVNPGRRGYGYTF
TGTGCCAGCAGCTTAGTGGTGAACCCCGGACGCAGGGGCTATGGCTACACCTTC
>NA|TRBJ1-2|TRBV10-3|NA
CAIRWGDGYTF
TGTGCCATCAGATGGGGGGACGGCTACACCTTC
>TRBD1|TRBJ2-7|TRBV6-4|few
CASRAGTGGDEQYF
TGTGCCAGCAGGGCCGGGACAGGGGGGGACGAGCAGTACTTC
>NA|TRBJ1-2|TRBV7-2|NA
CASSKIPMGTRSRHGYTF
TGTGCCAGCAGCAAAATACCAATGGGGACAAGGTCGCGACATGGCTACACCTTC
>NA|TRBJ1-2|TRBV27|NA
CASSLYRDYGYTF
TGTGCCAGCAGTTTATACAGGGACTATGGCTACACCTTC
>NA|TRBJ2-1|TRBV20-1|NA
CSANSRNEQFF
TGCAGTGCTAATAGTCGCAATGAGCAGTTCTTC
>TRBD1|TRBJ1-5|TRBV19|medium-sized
CASSIRGSNQPQHF
TGTGCCAGTAGCATCAGGGGGAGCAATCAGCCCCAGCATTTT
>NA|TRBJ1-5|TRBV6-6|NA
CASSYRRDGDQPQHF
TGTGCCAGCAGTTACCGGAGGGACGGAGATCAGCCCCAGCATTTT
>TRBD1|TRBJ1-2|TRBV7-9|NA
CASSAPGQMIYGYTF
TGTGCCAGCAGCGCTCCGGGACAGATGATCTATGGCTACACCTTC
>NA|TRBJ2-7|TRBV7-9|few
CASSFRREQYF
TGTGCCAGCAGCTTCAGGCGCGAGCAGTACTTC